Below are 32 T cell receptor beta chains sequenced from a single sample in a study of blood T cells in healthy people across ages. A second PCR, run for roughly 7 to 12 cycles, used a sample-barcoded 5' primer plus a J-beta primer mix. MiXCR, applied by TCRdb to the 5' RACE reads, yields one record per CDR3 protein. The table includes around 320,000 distinct CDR3 sequences, around 27% detected once. Sequencing was performed on blood. The receptors stem from a woman aged 70-85 years in good health.

The chain employs TRBV12-3 or TRBV12-4 and TRBJ2-1; the D call may be TRBD1 or TRBD2 (6 bases each). Judging by the DNA end, TRBJ2-5 fits better; the J call may be wrong. The CDR3 length is 14 residues. In nucleotides, the CDR3 is TGTGCCAGCAGTGGCCTGACAGGAGGGGAGACCCAGTACTTC. Translating gives CASSGLTGGETQYF.

This clonotype has just a few counts. V gene TRBV6-2 or TRBV6-3 combines with J gene TRBJ2-2; D is possibly TRBD2 (5 bases). CDR1 is MNHEY, CDR2 SVGEGT, per germline. Trimming removed 2 bases from V and 5 bases from J, with 12 bases in between. The CDR3 is made up of 15 amino acids. As DNA, the CDR3 is TGTGCCAGCAGTTACGAGGGCCGATCGACCGGGGAGCTGTTTTTT. Protein product: CASSYEGRSTGELFF.

This clonotype showed up just once. The V gene is TRBV28, the J gene TRBJ2-5, with 7 bases aligning to TRBD2. The CDR3 is made up of 16 amino acids. Germline V gene data show CDR1 as MDHEN and CDR2 as SYDVKM. The V segment lost 6 bases and the J segment 0 bases; nucleotides outside the gene matches: 10. This CDR3 is CASSAGDFPYQETQYF. The CDR3 DNA reads TGTGCCAGCAGCGCGGGGGACTTCCCGTACCAAGAGACCCAGTACTTC.

This clonotype was seen only a few times. The rearrangement links TRBV5-1 to TRBJ2-7, with D possibly TRBD1 on 6 matching bases. This CDR3 region has 13 residues. Trimming shortened V by 6 bases and J by 7 bases, and 17 bases separated the two germline ends. Per germline, CDR1 SGHRS and CDR2 YFSETQ. CDR3 residues: CASTKDSPGEQYF. The DNA of the CDR3 is TGCGCCAGCACTAAGGACAGTCCGGGGGAGCAGTACTTC. The full variable domain, rest sourced from reference TRBV5-1 and TRBJ2-7, is KAGVTQTPRYLIKTRGQQVTLSCSPISGHRSVSWYQQTPGQGLQFLFEYFSETQRNKGNFPGRFSGRQFSNSRSEMNVSTLELGDSALYLCASTKDSPGEQYFGPGTRLTVT.

In its sample, this clonotype was seen a few times. This sequence joins TRBV6-1 and TRBJ2-5; D unclear. Germline V gene sequence: CDR1 MNHNS, CDR2 SASEGT. Trimming pared 2 bases from V and 4 bases from J, leaving 14 bases between. The CDR3 loop spans 15 amino acids. The CDR3 bases are TGTGCCAGCAGTGAATGGAGCGATCCCAGAGAGACCCAGTACTTC. Its translation is CASSEWSDPRETQYF.

On this clonotype: Given a much more abundant clone one base away, this may be a read error. The chain recombines TRBV28 with TRBJ1-3; 7 bases are a match to TRBD1. Unmatched junction bases numbered 4, after V lost 2 bases and J lost 0 bases. Germline values: CDR1 MDHEN, CDR2 SYDVKM. The CDR3 extends over 16 amino acids. CDR3 bases: TGTGCCAGCAGTTTACAGGGGGTGTCCTCTGGAAACACCATATATTTT. It translates to CASSLQGVSSGNTIYF. Drawing the rest from reference TRBV28 and TRBJ1-3, the complete variable domain is DVKVTQSSRYLVKRTGEKVFLECVQDMDHENMFWYRQDPGLGLRLIYFSYDVKMKEKGDIPEGYSVSREKKERFSLILESASTNQTSMYLCASSLQGVSSGNTIYFGEGSWLTVV.

The chain is built from TRBV11-2 and TRBJ2-3, with 16 nucleotides matching TRBD2. Germline CDR1 reads SGHAT; CDR2 reads FQNNGV. The CDR3 extends over 17 amino acids. Unmatched junction bases numbered 8, after V lost 4 bases and J lost 7 bases. DNA for the CDR3: TGTGCCAGCAGCTCCGTCCCGGGACTAGCGGGAGGGTATACGCAGTATTTT. This gives the protein CASSSVPGLAGGYTQYF.

Ten or more counts support this clonotype. The chain links TRBV4-1 to TRBJ2-7; TRBD1 matches 8 bases. Germline V CDR1 and CDR2: MGHRA, YSYEKL. This CDR3 comprises 16 residues. V shed 0 bases and J 6 bases; nucleotides not matched to a gene: 10. CDR3 protein: CASSQDRDRPGSEQYF. The CDR3 region has the DNA TGCGCCAGCAGCCAAGATAGGGACAGGCCGGGGTCCGAGCAGTACTTC.

The chain joins TRBV6-6 to TRBJ2-2, with TRBD2 matching 12 bases. The germline V gene has CDR1 MNHNY and CDR2 SVGAGI (reference sequence). Trimming took 5 bases from V and 6 from J; bases not matched to a gene: 4. The CDR3 runs to 15 residues. The CDR3 loop is CASSMTSGRSGELFF. DNA for the CDR3: TGTGCCAGCAGTATGACTAGCGGGAGATCCGGGGAGCTGTTTTTT.

This clonotype has at least ten counts. V and J are TRBV7-9 and TRBJ1-6; TRBD1 is a possible D gene (6 bases). The CDR3 runs to 10 residues. The germline V gene encodes CDR1 SEHNR and CDR2 FQNEAQ (reference sequence). V was pared by 5 bases and J by 15 bases, with 8 bases between. DNA of the CDR3: TGTGCCAGCAGCCCAGGGGACCTCCACTTT. Its protein is CASSPGDLHF. The variable domain in full, with the rest retrieved from reference TRBV7-9 and TRBJ1-6, is DTGVSQNPRHKITKRGQNVTFRCDPISEHNRLYWYRQTLGQGPEFLTYFQNEAQLEKSRLLSDRFSAERPKGSFSTLEIQRTEQGDSAMYLCASSPGDLHFGNGTRLTVT.

This chain joins TRBV19 and TRBJ2-2, with D possibly TRBD2 on 6 matching bases. This CDR3 has 15 amino acids. The germline CDR1 and CDR2 sequences are LNHDA and SQIVND (reference sequence). V was pared by 7 bases and J by 0 bases, with 12 bases between. CDR3 sequence (DNA): TGTGCCAGTACTCCGGGAGCACCGAACACCGGGGAGCTGTTTTTT. Translation: CASTPGAPNTGELFF.

A few counts support this clonotype. The rearrangement uses TRBV10-3 and TRBJ2-5; 8 positions match TRBD2. The germline V gene encodes CDR1 ENHRY and CDR2 SYGVKD. The CDR3 length is 13 residues. J gave up 1 base and V 7 bases, and 2 bases lay outside the gene matches. The CDR3 protein is CAIMGTSQETQYF. For the CDR3, the DNA is TGTGCCATCATGGGGACTAGCCAAGAGACCCAGTACTTC.

The CDR3 nucleotides are TGTGCCAGCAGCCCATCACCGAAGACTTATGGCTACACCTTC. Translation gives CASSPSPKTYGYTF. The V and J genes are TRBV2 and TRBJ1-2; D call uncertain. This CDR3 has 14 amino acids. From germline, CDR1 is SNHLY and CDR2 FYNNEI. V lost 6 bases and J 5 bases, leaving 16 bases between the germline ends.

This clonotype was seen more than once but under ten times. This chain joins TRBV29-1 and TRBJ1-4; D uncertain. The CDR3 is 13 amino acids. The germline CDR1 and CDR2 sequences are SQVTM and ANQGSEA. Between the trimmed V and J ends, which lost 4 bases and 6 bases, there was a span of 12 bases. The CDR3 DNA reads as TGCAGCGTTGGGGCTTCGAGCCATGAAAAACTGTTTTTT. It encodes CSVGASSHEKLFF.

This clonotype was recorded a few times. This rearrangement joins TRBV28 to TRBJ2-5; TRBD1 matches at 8 bases. The DNA end favors TRBJ2-7, so the J call may be wrong. Germline lookup yields CDR1 MDHEN and CDR2 SYDVKM. The CDR3 runs 15 residues. The CDR3 DNA is TGTGCCAGCAGTTTATACGGGACAGGCTCCTACGAGCAGTACTTC. It is translated as CASSLYGTGSYEQYF.

This chain uses TRBV20-1 with TRBJ2-7; TRBD2 matches at 14 bases. The DNA end favors TRBJ2-5, so the J call may be wrong. This CDR3 comprises 15 residues. The germline gives CDR1 DFQATT, CDR2 SNEGSKA (reference sequence). As DNA, the CDR3 is TGCAGTACAACCGGGACTAGCGGGAGACAAGAGACCCAGTACTTC. Translating gives CSTTGTSGRQETQYF.

The sample holds a few counts of this clonotype. The J gene is TRBJ2-1, the V gene TRBV10-3; no definite D call. Trimming left V 10 bases short and J 1 base short, with 14 bases between. Germline CDR1 is ENHRY and CDR2 is SYGVKD. The CDR3 loop spans 14 amino acids. In nucleotides, the CDR3 is TGTGCCACCACAGCCAGTCTATCCTACAATGAGCAGTTCTTC. As protein: CATTASLSYNEQFF.

This chain connects TRBV7-2 to TRBJ2-1; tentatively, D is TRBD1 (6 bases). The CDR3 spans 14 residues. V was trimmed by 5 bases and J by 6 bases, leaving 14 bases between them. CDR1 is SGHTA, CDR2 FQGNSA, per germline. The CDR3 sequence is CASSTDRQVNEQFF. The CDR3 DNA reads as TGTGCCAGCAGCACAGACAGGCAGGTCAATGAGCAGTTCTTC.

The chain has TRBV20-1 and TRBJ2-7; 11 bases match TRBD2. The J segment lost 6 bases and the V segment lost 1 base, leaving 8 bases of the junction unmatched. This CDR3 spans 15 amino acids. Germline V gives CDR1 DFQATT, CDR2 SNEGSKA (reference sequence). CDR3 sequence: CSARGSLAGEREQYF. In nucleotides, the CDR3 is TGCAGTGCTAGAGGCTCACTAGCGGGAGAACGCGAGCAGTACTTC.

V gene TRBV12-3 or TRBV12-4 combines with J gene TRBJ1-4; TRBD1 agrees at 8 bases. V dropped 6 bases and J dropped 4; count of bases not matched to a gene: 7. There are 15 residues in the CDR3. Written as DNA, the CDR3 is TGTGCCAGCAGACGGACAGGGATGAGTAATGAAAAACTGTTTTTT. Its protein is CASRRTGMSNEKLFF.

At least ten counts were recorded for this clonotype. This chain links TRBV4-1 with TRBJ2-3, with no clear D. The CDR3 runs to 15 residues. Germline assignment: CDR1 MGHRA and CDR2 YSYEKL. V dropped 3 bases and J dropped 3 bases, with 13 bases sitting between them. The CDR3 sequence is CASSQLGVRTDTQYF. In nucleotides, the CDR3 is TGCGCCAGCAGCCAGCTGGGCGTGCGTACAGATACGCAGTATTTT.

This chain's CDR3 is CASSFPRKGWNTEAFF. As DNA, the CDR3 is TGTGCCAGCAGTTTCCCCCGTAAGGGTTGGAACACTGAAGCTTTCTTT. The rearrangement uses TRBV12-3 or TRBV12-4 and TRBJ1-1; the D is unclear. This CDR3 contains 16 residues. Trimming removed 3 bases at V and 1 base at J, with 15 bases between.

This clonotype was picked up a small number of times. This CDR3 is CASSLGGARSTDTQYF. The CDR3 nucleotides are TGCGCCAGCAGCTTAGGGGGGGCGAGGAGCACAGATACGCAGTATTTT. This chain links TRBV5-1 with TRBJ2-3; possible D gene TRBD2, 7 bases. V was shortened by 2 bases and J by 0 bases, with 13 bases between the two germline ends. Per germline, CDR1 SGHRS and CDR2 YFSETQ. The CDR3 runs 16 residues.

The chain links TRBV24-1 to TRBJ2-1; the match to TRBD2 covers 10 bases. The germline CDR1 and CDR2 sequences are KGHDR and SFDVKD. The CDR3 consists of 15 residues. V lost 9 bases, J lost 3 bases, and 7 bases stayed unmatched. In nucleotides, the CDR3 is TGTGCCACCGGGTCCCCTAGCGGGAGCTACAATGAGCAGTTCTTC. Protein sequence: CATGSPSGSYNEQFF.

The genes are TRBV6-6 and TRBJ1-6; 7 nucleotides match TRBD1. The V segment lost 5 bases and the J segment 9 bases; nucleotides outside the gene matches: 7. Germline loops: CDR1 MNHNY, CDR2 SVGAGI (reference sequence). The CDR3 totals 14 residues. CDR3 loop: CASSATGPGSPLHF. The CDR3 DNA is TGTGCCAGCAGTGCGACAGGGCCCGGTTCACCCCTCCACTTT.

This rearrangement joins TRBV3-1 to TRBJ2-1, with no clear D. There are 14 residues in the CDR3. The V end was cut by 6 bases, the J end by 4 bases, with 13 bases between. The germline V gene has CDR1 LGHDT and CDR2 YNNKEL (reference sequence). For the CDR3, the DNA is TGTGCCAGCAGTTACTCGAGAATTTACAATGAGCAGTTCTTC. Encoded protein: CASSYSRIYNEQFF.

A few counts support this clonotype. The chain is built from TRBV5-8 and TRBJ2-7, with a tentative D call TRBD2 (6 bases). In germline, CDR1 is SGHTS, CDR2 YDEGEE. This CDR3 has 15 residues. With 2 bases removed from V and 4 bases from J, the gap between germline ends came to 16 bases. The CDR3 loop reads CASSFEKLGRYEQYF. CDR3 coding DNA: TGTGCCAGCAGCTTTGAAAAACTAGGGAGGTACGAGCAGTACTTC.

The V call is TRBV18, the J call TRBJ2-7; unclear D gene. The V and J ends lost 0 bases and 4 bases respectively, with 10 bases between them. CDR3 size: 14 residues. CDR1 KGHSH and CDR2 LQKENI come from the germline V gene. In nucleotides, the CDR3 is TGTGCCAGCTCACCACCTGGGAAATCTTACGAGCAGTACTTC. It translates to CASSPPGKSYEQYF.

This clonotype came up a few times. This chain joins TRBV28 and TRBJ2-4; no definite D call. The CDR3 has 13 amino acids. Trimming left V 6 bases short and J 12 bases short, with 18 bases between. CDR1 and CDR2 (germline): MDHEN, SYDVKM. CDR3 loop: CASSPPKLLDQYF. CDR3 sequence (DNA): TGTGCCAGCAGCCCCCCCAAGCTTCTTGATCAGTACTTC.

This clonotype was counted between two and nine times. This chain joins TRBV29-1 and TRBJ2-1; possibly TRBD2 for D (7 bases). Germline V gives CDR1 SQVTM, CDR2 ANQGSEA. The CDR3 covers 14 residues. Trimming took 6 bases from V and 3 from J, leaving 15 bases between them. The CDR3: CSVEGGAYYNEQFF. The CDR3 DNA is TGCAGCGTCGAGGGGGGGGCCTACTACAATGAGCAGTTCTTC.

The chain uses TRBV20-1 and TRBJ1-4, with D possibly being TRBD1 (6 bases). From germline, CDR1 is DFQATT and CDR2 SNEGSKA (reference sequence). The CDR3 length is 15 residues. Trimming pared 3 bases from V and 8 bases from J, leaving 19 bases between. CDR3 DNA: TGCAGTGCTAGGGAGGGGGGGAAGAAAGGCGAAAAACTGTTTTTT. Its translation: CSAREGGKKGEKLFF.

The genes are TRBV20-1 and TRBJ2-3; TRBD1 might be the D (6 bases). The CDR3 runs 13 residues. The V gene's germline CDR1 is DFQATT and CDR2 SNEGSKA (reference sequence). The V gene lost 5 bases and the J gene lost 4 bases, with 13 bases spanning the gap. The CDR3 spells CSAQWQGSDTQYF. CDR3 bases: TGCAGTGCTCAATGGCAGGGGTCAGATACGCAGTATTTT.